What follows describes a single T cell receptor (beta chain). CDR3 length: 14 residues. The V end lost 1 base, the J end lost 1 base, and 8 bases lay between the germline ends. Looked up from germline, CDR1 is MNHEY and CDR2 is SMNVEV (reference sequence). This entry is derived from a study of CD8 T cells in Susac syndrome. In the multiple sclerosis control group, patients were treatment-naive and had stable or active relapsing-remitting disease. Reverse transcription of roughly 0.45 to 1 ug RNA used random hexamers. Amplification of the TCR beta CDR3 was carried out by immunoSEQ multiplex PCR, which spanned a total of 54 Vbeta and 13 Jbeta segments. A single record per CDR3 protein comes from TCRdb applying MiXCR to the immunoSEQ multiplex PCR reads. There are some 70,000 distinct CDR3 sequences in the sample; roughly 94% occur only once, and less than 0.65% lies in the top ten.

The rearrangement links TRBV27 to TRBJ2-7, with TRBD1 as a possible D gene (5 bases). The receptor was derived from a human donor with multiple sclerosis. Sequenced sample: CD8+ T cells from PBMCs. The CDR3 loop is CASSLFQGSYEQYF. The CDR3 bases are TGTGCCAGCAGTTTATTTCAGGGATCCTACGAGCAGTACTTC.